This TCR beta chain originates from a study of early T cells in non-severe SARS-CoV-2 infection. The overall study: Bulk RNA taken from unsorted whole blood was sequenced, leaving chains unpaired. Study-wide results and caveats: In VDJdb matching, anti-spike CD8 responses were favored while private and CD4 specificities went missing.

Attachment of unique molecular identifiers was made to individual cDNA molecules. MiXCR, run by TCRdb on the 5' RACE reads, gives a single entry per CDR3 protein. Of 68,000 or so distinct CDR3 sequences in the sample, 10% to 15% were seen once. This clonotype was counted ten times or more. Its matching antigen is unknown. CDR1 and CDR2 (germline): SNHLY, FYNNEI. The V end lost 8 bases, the J end lost 13 bases, and 15 bases lay between the germline ends. This CDR3 is 11 amino acids long. This TCR came from an adult who was a healthcare worker with PCR-confirmed SARS-CoV-2 infection or an uninfected control (not recorded which). The sequenced material came from whole blood. This sequence joins TRBV2 and TRBJ2-1; D remains ambiguous. CDR3 DNA sequence: TGTGCCAGCCGGACCGAGACCCCCCAGTTCTTC. Encoded protein: CASRTETPQFF.